This T cell receptor (beta chain) emerged from a study of cytomegalovirus exposure and HLA in healthy donors. The sample holds one count of this clone. Its antigen is not identified. In the PCR, 60 Vbeta and 13 Jbeta primers were used. Assay used: immunoSEQ multiplex PCR; TCRdb lists only in-frame clones, some missing. Here the sample spans 80,000 to 130,000 clones, around 82% being singletons. General study points: Several of the most significant clusters were apparently associated with common viral pathogens in a later analysis. Reported findings show TCR beta sequences accurately forecast HLA-A and HLA-B alleles in most subjects.

This receptor was taken from a woman in her fifties or sixties in good health and CMV-seropositive. The sample was PBMCs.

The CDR3 region has the DNA TGTGCCAGCAGTTTAGGGGGACTAGCGGACTCCTACAATGAGCAGTTCTTC. This translates into CASSLGGLADSYNEQFF. The chain has TRBV27 and TRBJ2-1; 11 bases match TRBD2. Germline CDR1 is MNHEY and CDR2 is SMNVEV (reference sequence). Unmatched junction bases numbered 3, after V lost 2 bases and J lost 0 bases. This CDR3 is 17 amino acids long.